Listed here is a single T cell receptor (beta chain). The target antigen is unknown. This sample was taken from a study of T-cell memory formation after mild COVID-19. General study results and limits: There was no confirmation that second-wave clones peaking on day 37 were SARS-CoV-2 specific. A subset of responding clones appeared in pre-infection memory, suggesting cross-reactive memory joined.

TCRdb called the 5' RACE reads again in MiXCR, with one record for every CDR3 protein. The table includes around 420,000 distinct CDR3 sequences, 20% to 25% detected once. The CDR3 spans 14 residues. Germline lookup yields CDR1 SEHNR and CDR2 FQNEAQ (reference sequence). V dropped 11 bases and J dropped 1 base, with 12 bases sitting between them. The receptor's source is an adult woman who had mild COVID-19 (a few samples of this study predate the infection). Cell type and time point are not known. The source material was PBMCs or a T cell subset sorted from them (not recorded which). J is TRBJ2-6 and V is TRBV7-9; tentative D call: TRBD2 (6 bases). The CDR3 here is CAVGRGSGANVLTF. The CDR3, as DNA: TGTGCCGTAGGGCGGGGTTCTGGGGCCAACGTCCTGACTTTC. Full variable domain (missing parts from reference TRBV7-9 and TRBJ2-6): DTGVSQNPRHKITKRGQNVTFRCDPISEHNRLYWYRQTLGQGPEFLTYFQNEAQLEKSRLLSDRFSAERPKGSFSTLEIQRTEQGDSAMYLCAVGRGSGANVLTFGAGSRLTVL.